This T cell receptor (beta chain) emerged from a study of cytomegalovirus exposure and HLA in healthy donors. This CDR3 spans 15 amino acids. With 5 bases clipped from V and 1 base from J, the junction kept 2 bases outside the gene matches. Germline V gives CDR1 LNHNV, CDR2 YYDKDF (reference sequence). PCR involved 60 Vbeta and 13 Jbeta primers. TCRdb's table, derived via immunoSEQ multiplex PCR, lists solely in-frame clones and lacks some. In the table there are around 140,000 clones, around 75% of which are singletons. The sequenced sample consisted of PBMCs. The receptor comes from a man aged 35 to 55 in good health and CMV-seronegative. The chain has TRBV15 and TRBJ2-3; TRBD2 agrees at 11 bases. DNA of the CDR3: TGTGCCACCAGCGATAGCGGGGGGGGCACAGATACGCAGTATTTT. It codes for CATSDSGGGTDTQYF.